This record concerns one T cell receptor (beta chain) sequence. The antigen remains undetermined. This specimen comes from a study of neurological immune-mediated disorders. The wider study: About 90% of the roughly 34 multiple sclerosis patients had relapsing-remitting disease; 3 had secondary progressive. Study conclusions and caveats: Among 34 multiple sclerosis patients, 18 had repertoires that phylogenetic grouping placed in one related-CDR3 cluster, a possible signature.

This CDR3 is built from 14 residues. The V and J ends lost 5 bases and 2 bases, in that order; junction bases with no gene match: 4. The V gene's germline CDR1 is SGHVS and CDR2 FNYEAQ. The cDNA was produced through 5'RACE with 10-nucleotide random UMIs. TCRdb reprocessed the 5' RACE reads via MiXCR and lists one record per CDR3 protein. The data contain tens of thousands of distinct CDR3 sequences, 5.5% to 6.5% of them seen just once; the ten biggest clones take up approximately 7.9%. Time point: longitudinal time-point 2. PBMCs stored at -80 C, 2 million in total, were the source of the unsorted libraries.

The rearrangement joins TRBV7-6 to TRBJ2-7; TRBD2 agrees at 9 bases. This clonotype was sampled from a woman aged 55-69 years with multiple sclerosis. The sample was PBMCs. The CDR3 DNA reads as TGTGCCAGCAGCCCTTTAGCGGGGGCCTACGAGCAGTACTTC. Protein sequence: CASSPLAGAYEQYF.